This is a list of T cell receptor beta chains from one sample in a study of technical replicates of blood from a handful of donors. Measured with immunoSEQ multiplex PCR; TCRdb has only the in-frame clones, and not every one. The sample gives 75,000 to 95,000 clones, approximately 95% of which show up once; about 0.38% is in the top ten. The sequencing sample was made of T cells isolated from PBMCs. The source is a human donor in good health. CDR3s include the opening cysteine and the closing phenylalanine or tryptophan. A D gene is named only where the DNA matches it firmly. Some rows have no size entry. The others give once, few or many, or a class for an expanded clone.

TRBV4-1	TRBJ2-3	TRBD2	.	CASSQAGREGTDTQYF	TGCGCCAGCAGCCAAGCGGGGCGGGAGGGCACAGATACGCAGTATTTT
TRBV19	TRBJ1-4	.	.	CASTVAGEGADEKLFF	TGTGCCAGTACCGTGGCAGGGGAAGGGGCGGATGAAAAACTGTTTTTT
TRBV6-5	TRBJ1-1	TRBD1	.	CASRQGPEAFF	TGTGCCAGTAGACAGGGCCCTGAAGCTTTCTTT
TRBV5-4	TRBJ2-2	.	.	CASSPTLTGELFF	TGTGCCAGCAGCCCTACCCTAACCGGGGAGCTGTTTTTT
TRBV16	TRBJ2-1	.	.	CASSQLRLPQFF	TGTGCCAGCAGCCAATTGCGTCTGCCACAGTTCTTC
TRBV6-5	TRBJ1-2	.	.	CASSSLEGYGYTF	TGTGCCAGCAGTTCTCTAGAAGGCTATGGCTACACCTTC
TRBV5-4	TRBJ2-7	.	.	CASSLLQYEQYF	TGTGCCAGCAGCTTGCTACAGTACGAGCAGTACTTC
TRBV11-2	TRBJ1-1	.	.	CASSSPGVETEAFF	TGTGCCAGCAGCTCCCCAGGGGTGGAAACTGAAGCTTTCTTT
TRBV9	TRBJ2-5	TRBD2	once	CASTQLAGGRETQYF	TGTGCCAGCACCCAACTTGCGGGAGGGAGAGAGACCCAGTACTTC
TRBV27	TRBJ1-2	.	.	CASSFLRQPSNYGYTF	TGTGCCAGCAGTTTCCTACGACAGCCTTCTAACTATGGCTACACCTTC
TRBV10-3	TRBJ2-1	TRBD1	.	CAISRGHEQFF	TGTGCCATCAGCAGGGGGCATGAGCAGTTCTTC